This T cell receptor (beta chain) was identified in a study of prognosis after radiotherapy for stage I lung cancer. Study-level background: Of the enrolled patients, fourteen had newly diagnosed primary stage I lung tumors, while 4 or 5 had oligometastatic NSCLC following surgical resection of the primary tumor. Radiotherapy: SBRT, 3 to 5 fractions, biologically effective dose at least 100 Gy. Across the cohort, concurrent therapy accompanying stereotactic body radiotherapy was administered to no patient.

By two-round multiplex PCR, the TCR beta CDR3 was amplified from genomic DNA. First-round PCR amplification was performed with primers specific to each TRBV and TRBJ gene. Using its own MiXCR run on the multiplex PCR reads, TCRdb lists one record per CDR3 protein. The sample has about 14,000 distinct CDR3 sequences; 25% to 30% are singletons. By sample share, this clonotype is medium-sized. The CDR3 covers 13 residues. V lost 3 bases to trimming and J lost 6 bases, with 12 bases between them. Germline V gene sequence: CDR1 SNHLY, CDR2 FYNNEI. This chain uses TRBV2 with TRBJ2-7; D is uncertain. The sample consisted of PBMCs, taken before or after stereotactic body radiation therapy (not recorded which). The TCR was taken from a donor aged 50 or older with non-small cell lung cancer. For the CDR3, the DNA is TGTGCCAGCAGTGATTGGTGGGCTCGCGAGCAGTACTTC. It yields the protein CASSDWWAREQYF. The full variable domain, in which reference TRBV2 and TRBJ2-7 provide the parts outside the CDR3, is EPEVTQTPSHQVTQMGQEVILRCVPISNHLYFYWYRQILGQKVEFLVSFYNNEISEKSEIFDDQFSVERPDGSNFTLKIRSTKLEDSAMYFCASSDWWAREQYFGPGTRLTVT.